This TCR beta chain was identified during a study of blood T cell repertoires in COVID-19. Across the whole study: Samples of COVID-19 (acute and convalescent) were obtained from the United States, Italy and Spain. T cells, B-cell-depleted T cells, or PBMCs provided the cDNA or gDNA that served as material.

Measured with immunoSEQ multiplex PCR; TCRdb has only the in-frame clones, and not every one. The sample gives roughly 150,000 clones, about 89% of which show up once; around 2.9% is in the top ten. Trimming took 6 bases from V and 2 from J, leaving 13 bases between them. The CDR3 length is 14 residues. Germline CDR1 is MRHNA and CDR2 is SNTAGT. Sequencing input: peripheral blood. The sequence was collected from a man aged 60 to 69 with active or convalescent COVID-19. The rearrangement joins TRBV6-4 to TRBJ1-2; D possibly corresponds to TRBD1 (5 bases). CDR3 loop: CASSPGVGNYGYTF. CDR3 DNA: TGTGCCAGCAGCCCGGGGGTGGGGAACTATGGCTACACCTTC.